This TCR beta chain was observed in a study of control samples from healthy donors and cancer patients. CDR1 and CDR2 (germline): MNHNY, SVGAGI (reference sequence). The CDR3 spans 15 residues. Deletions cut 7 bases from V and 0 bases from J, with 13 bases between. The repertoire was sequenced with immunoSEQ multiplex PCR; TCRdb's copy has only in-frame clones and lacks some. The sample records about 410,000 clones, 80% to 95% being singletons. This clonotype was sampled from a man aged 40-55 years with head and neck cancer. The rearrangement uses TRBV6-6 and TRBJ2-1, with no clear D. Sequencing input: PBMCs. The CDR3 DNA reads TGTGCCAGCACCTTACGCCCGAGCTCCTACAATGAGCAGTTCTTC. This sequence encodes CASTLRPSSYNEQFF.